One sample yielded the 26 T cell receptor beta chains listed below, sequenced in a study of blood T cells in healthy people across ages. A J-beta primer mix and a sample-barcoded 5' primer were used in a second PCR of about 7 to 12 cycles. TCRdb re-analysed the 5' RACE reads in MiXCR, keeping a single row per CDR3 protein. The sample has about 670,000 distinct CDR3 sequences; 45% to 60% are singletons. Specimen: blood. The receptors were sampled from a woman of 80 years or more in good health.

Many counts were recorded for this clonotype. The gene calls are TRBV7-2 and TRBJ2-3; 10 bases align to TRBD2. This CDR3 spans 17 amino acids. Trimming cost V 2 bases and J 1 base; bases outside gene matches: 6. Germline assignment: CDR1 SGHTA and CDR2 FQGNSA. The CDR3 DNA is TGTGCCAGCAGCTTACTAGCTAGCGGGAGTCGCACAGATACGCAGTATTTT. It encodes CASSLLASGSRTDTQYF.

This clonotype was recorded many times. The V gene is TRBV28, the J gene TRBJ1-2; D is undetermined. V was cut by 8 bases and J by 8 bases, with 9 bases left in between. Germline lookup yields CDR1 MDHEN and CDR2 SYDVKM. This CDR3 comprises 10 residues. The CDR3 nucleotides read TGTGCCAGCGGCAGGACGGGCTACACCTTC. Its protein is CASGRTGYTF.

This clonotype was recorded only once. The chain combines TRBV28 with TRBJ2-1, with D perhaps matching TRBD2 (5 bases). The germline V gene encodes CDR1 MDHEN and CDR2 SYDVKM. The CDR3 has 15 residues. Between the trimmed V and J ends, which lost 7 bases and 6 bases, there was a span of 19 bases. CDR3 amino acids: CASTRSGLAGNEQFF. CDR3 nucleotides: TGTGCCAGCACCAGGTCCGGGCTAGCCGGCAATGAGCAGTTCTTC.

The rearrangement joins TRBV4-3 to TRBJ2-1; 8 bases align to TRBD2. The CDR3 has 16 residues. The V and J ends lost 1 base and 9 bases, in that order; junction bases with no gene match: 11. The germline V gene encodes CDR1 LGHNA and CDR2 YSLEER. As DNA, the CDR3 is TGCGCCAGCAGCCAAGTCTCGGGGGGGGTCTATTCTGAGCAGTTCTTC. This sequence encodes CASSQVSGGVYSEQFF.

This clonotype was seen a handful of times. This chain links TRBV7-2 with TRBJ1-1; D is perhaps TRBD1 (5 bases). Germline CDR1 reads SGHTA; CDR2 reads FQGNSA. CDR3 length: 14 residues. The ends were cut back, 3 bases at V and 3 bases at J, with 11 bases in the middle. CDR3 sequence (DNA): TGTGCCAGCAGCTTCTGGGGCGCATACACTGAAGCTTTCTTT. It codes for CASSFWGAYTEAFF.

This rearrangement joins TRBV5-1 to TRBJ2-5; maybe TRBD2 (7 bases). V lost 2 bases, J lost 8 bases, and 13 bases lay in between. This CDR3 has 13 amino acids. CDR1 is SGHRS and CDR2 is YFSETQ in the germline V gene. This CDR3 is CASSFLWGGTQYF. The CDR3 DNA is TGCGCCAGCAGCTTCCTGTGGGGGGGCACCCAGTACTTC.

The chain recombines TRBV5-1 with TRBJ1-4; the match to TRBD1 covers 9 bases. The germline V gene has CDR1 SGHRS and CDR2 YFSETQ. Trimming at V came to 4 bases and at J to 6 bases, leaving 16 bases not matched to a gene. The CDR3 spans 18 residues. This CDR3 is CASSTASNTGGEDEKLFF. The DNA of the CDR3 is TGCGCCAGCAGCACCGCTTCCAATACAGGGGGCGAGGATGAAAAACTGTTTTTT.

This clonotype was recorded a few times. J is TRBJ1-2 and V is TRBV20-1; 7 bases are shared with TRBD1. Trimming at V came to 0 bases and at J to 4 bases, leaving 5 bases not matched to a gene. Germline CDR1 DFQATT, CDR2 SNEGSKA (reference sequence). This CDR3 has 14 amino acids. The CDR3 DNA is TGCAGTGCTAGAGATCCGACAGGGCTCTATGGCTACACCTTC. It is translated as CSARDPTGLYGYTF.

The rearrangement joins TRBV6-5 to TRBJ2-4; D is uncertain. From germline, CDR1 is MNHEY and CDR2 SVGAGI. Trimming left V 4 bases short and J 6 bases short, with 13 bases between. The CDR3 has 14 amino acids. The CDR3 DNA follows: TGTGCCAGCAGTTCTATCGGCATTTTAAACATTCAGTACTTC. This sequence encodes CASSSIGILNIQYF.

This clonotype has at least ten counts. CDR3 sequence: CASSHQDGNNEQFF. The CDR3 DNA reads TGTGCCAGCTCACACCAGGACGGAAACAATGAGCAGTTCTTC. V and J are TRBV18 and TRBJ2-1; D not certain. CDR1 and CDR2 from the germline V gene are KGHSH and LQKENI. The CDR3 is 14 amino acids. V lost 4 bases to trimming and J lost 5 bases, with 12 bases between them.

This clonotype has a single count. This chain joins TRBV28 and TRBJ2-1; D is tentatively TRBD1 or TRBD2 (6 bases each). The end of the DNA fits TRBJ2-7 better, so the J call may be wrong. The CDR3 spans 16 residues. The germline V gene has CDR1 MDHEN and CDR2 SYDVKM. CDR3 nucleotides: TGTGCCAGCAGTTTAGGGAACGGGGGCACCTACAATGAGCAGTACTTC. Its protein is CASSLGNGGTYNEQYF.

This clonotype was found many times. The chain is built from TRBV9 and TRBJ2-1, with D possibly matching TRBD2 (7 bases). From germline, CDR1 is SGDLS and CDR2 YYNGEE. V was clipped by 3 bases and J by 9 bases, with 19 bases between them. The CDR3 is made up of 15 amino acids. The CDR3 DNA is TGTGCCAGCAGCGCCTCGAGGGGGGGGCTTGGTGAGCAGTTCTTC. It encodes CASSASRGGLGEQFF.

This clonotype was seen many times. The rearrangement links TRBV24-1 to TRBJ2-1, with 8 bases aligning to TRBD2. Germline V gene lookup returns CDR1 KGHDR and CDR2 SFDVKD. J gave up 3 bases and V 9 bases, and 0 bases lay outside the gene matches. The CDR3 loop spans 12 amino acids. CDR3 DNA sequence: TGTGCCACCGGGACTAGCTACAATGAGCAGTTCTTC. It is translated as CATGTSYNEQFF.

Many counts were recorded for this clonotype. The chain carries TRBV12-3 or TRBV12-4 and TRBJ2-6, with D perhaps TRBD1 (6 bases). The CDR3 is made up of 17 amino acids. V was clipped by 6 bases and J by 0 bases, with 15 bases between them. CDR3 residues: CASSGQPRASGANVLTF. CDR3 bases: TGTGCCAGCAGCGGACAGCCCCGCGCCTCTGGGGCCAACGTCCTGACTTTC.

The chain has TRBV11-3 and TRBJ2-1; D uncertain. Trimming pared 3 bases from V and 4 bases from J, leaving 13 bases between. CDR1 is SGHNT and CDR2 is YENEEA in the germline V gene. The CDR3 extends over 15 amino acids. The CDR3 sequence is CASSFDQRKYNEQFF. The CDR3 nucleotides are TGTGCCAGCAGCTTTGATCAAAGAAAGTACAATGAGCAGTTCTTC. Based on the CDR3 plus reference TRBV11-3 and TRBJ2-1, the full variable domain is EAGVVQSPRYKIIEKKQPVAFWCNPISGHNTLYWYLQNLGQGPELLIRYENEEAVDDSQLPKDRFSAERLKGVDSTLKIQPAELGDSAVYLCASSFDQRKYNEQFFGPGTRLTVL.

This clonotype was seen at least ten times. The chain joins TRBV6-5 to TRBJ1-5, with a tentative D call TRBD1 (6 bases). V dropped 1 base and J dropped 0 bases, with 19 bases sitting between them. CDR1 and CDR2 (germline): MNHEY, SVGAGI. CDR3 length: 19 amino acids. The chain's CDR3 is CASSYWGQGGPNSNQPQHF. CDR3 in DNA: TGTGCCAGCAGTTACTGGGGGCAGGGTGGTCCAAATAGCAATCAGCCCCAGCATTTT.

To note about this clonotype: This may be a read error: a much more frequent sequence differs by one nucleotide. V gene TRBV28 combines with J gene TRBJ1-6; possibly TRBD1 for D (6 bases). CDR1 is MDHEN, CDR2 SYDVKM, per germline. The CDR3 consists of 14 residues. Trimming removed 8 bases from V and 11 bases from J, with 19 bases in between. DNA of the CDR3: TGTGCCAGCTACCGGGACACGAGACCTCCACCCCTCCACTTT. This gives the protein CASYRDTRPPPLHF.

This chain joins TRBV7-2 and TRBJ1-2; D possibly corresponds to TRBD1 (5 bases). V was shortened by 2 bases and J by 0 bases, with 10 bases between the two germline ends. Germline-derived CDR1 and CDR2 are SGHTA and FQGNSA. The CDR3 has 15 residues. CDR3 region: CASSLRQGTNYGYTF. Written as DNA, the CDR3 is TGTGCCAGCAGCTTACGGCAGGGTACTAACTATGGCTACACCTTC.

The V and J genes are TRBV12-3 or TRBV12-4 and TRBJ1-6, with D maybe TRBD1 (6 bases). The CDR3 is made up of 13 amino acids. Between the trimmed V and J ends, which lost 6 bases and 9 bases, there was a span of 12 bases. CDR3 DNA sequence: TGTGCCAGCAGGCAGATAGGGGGTTCACCCCTCCACTTT. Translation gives CASRQIGGSPLHF.

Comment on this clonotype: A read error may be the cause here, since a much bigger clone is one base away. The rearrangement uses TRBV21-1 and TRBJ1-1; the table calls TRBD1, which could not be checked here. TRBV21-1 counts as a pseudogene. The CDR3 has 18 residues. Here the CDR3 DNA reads TGTGCCAGCAGCAGCCAGGGGCGCCGACAGGTAATGAACGCTGAAGCTTTCTTT. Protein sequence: CASSSQGRRQVMNAEAFF.

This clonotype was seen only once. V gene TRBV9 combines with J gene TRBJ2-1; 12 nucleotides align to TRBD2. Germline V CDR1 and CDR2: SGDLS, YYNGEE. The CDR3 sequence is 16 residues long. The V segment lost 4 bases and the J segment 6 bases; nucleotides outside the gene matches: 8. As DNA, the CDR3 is TGTGCCAGCAGCCCTACTAGCGGGGGGACGCCCAATGAGCAGTTCTTC. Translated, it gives CASSPTSGGTPNEQFF.

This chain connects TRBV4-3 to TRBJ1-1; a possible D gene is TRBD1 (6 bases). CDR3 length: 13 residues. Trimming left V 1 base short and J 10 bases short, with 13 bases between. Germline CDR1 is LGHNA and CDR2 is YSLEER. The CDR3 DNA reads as TGCGCCAGCAGCCAAGGGGAGGGGGTCGCAGCTTTCTTT. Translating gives CASSQGEGVAAFF.

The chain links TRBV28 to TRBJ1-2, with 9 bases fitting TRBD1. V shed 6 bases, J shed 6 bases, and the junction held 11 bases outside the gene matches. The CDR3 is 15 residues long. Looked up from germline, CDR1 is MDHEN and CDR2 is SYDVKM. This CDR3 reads CASSPPWDRADGYTF. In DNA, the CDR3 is TGTGCCAGCAGCCCCCCATGGGACAGGGCCGATGGCTACACCTTC.

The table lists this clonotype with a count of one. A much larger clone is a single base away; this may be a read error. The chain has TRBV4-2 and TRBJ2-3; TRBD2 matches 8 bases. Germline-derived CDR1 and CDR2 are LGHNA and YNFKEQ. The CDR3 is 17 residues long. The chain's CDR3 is CANSQEDKAGATDTQYF. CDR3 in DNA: TGTGCCAACAGCCAAGAAGATAAAGCGGGGGCAACAGATACGCAGTATTTT.

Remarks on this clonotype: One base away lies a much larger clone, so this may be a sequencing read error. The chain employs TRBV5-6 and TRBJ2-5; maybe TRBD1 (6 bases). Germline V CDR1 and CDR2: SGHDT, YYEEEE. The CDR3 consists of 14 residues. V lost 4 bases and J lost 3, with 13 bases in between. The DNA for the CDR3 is TGTGCCAGCAGCCTTGGGGGCATCGAAGAGACCCAGTACTTC. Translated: CASSLGGIEETQYF.

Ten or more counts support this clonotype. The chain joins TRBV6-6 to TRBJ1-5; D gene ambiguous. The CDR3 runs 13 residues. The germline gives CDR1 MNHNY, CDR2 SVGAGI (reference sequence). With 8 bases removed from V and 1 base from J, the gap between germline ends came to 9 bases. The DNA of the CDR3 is TGTGCCAGCGCGAAGGCCAGCAATCAGCCCCAGCATTTT. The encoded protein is CASAKASNQPQHF.